The 23 T cell receptor beta chains presented below share a single source sample, sequenced in a study of cytomegalovirus exposure and HLA in healthy donors. The PCR made use of 60 Vbeta and 13 Jbeta primers. TCRdb's table, derived via immunoSEQ multiplex PCR, lists solely in-frame clones and lacks some. This repertoire shows just over 95,000 clones, about 75% found once; its top ten account for 4.5% to 5.5%. The sequenced material came from PBMCs. Receptors were obtained from a woman in her thirties or forties in good health and CMV-seronegative.

The genes are TRBV28 and TRBJ2-4; 9 bases map to TRBD1. Trimming removed 7 bases from V and 8 bases from J; junction bases left unmatched: 12. Per the germline V gene, CDR1 is MDHEN and CDR2 is SYDVKM. The CDR3 runs 15 residues. As DNA, the CDR3 is TGTGCCAGCACGGGGGACAGGGTGTCTGTTGACATTCAGTACTTC. Protein: CASTGDRVSVDIQYF.

The rearrangement uses TRBV29-1 and TRBJ2-3; D is perhaps TRBD2 (6 bases). This CDR3 spans 15 amino acids. CDR1 and CDR2 (germline): SQVTM, ANQGSEA. V shed 6 bases and J shed 0 bases, with 16 bases lying between them. CDR3 sequence: CSVDHSGSSTDTQYF. For the CDR3, the DNA is TGCAGCGTGGACCATAGCGGCTCTAGCACAGATACGCAGTATTTT.

J is TRBJ2-5 and V is TRBV4-1, with 12 bases lining up with TRBD2. The CDR3 has 15 residues. Germline V gene lookup returns CDR1 MGHRA and CDR2 YSYEKL. The trim removed 5 bases at V and 2 bases at J, leaving 3 bases unmatched. The CDR3 is CASSRLAGEQETQYF. The CDR3 bases are TGCGCCAGCAGCAGACTAGCGGGGGAACAAGAGACCCAGTACTTC.

The V gene is TRBV5-6, the J gene TRBJ2-1, with D perhaps TRBD1 (5 bases). Trimming left V 2 bases short and J 7 bases short, with 10 bases between. CDR1 is SGHDT and CDR2 is YYEEEE in the germline V gene. This CDR3 is 13 amino acids long. CDR3 nucleotides: TGTGCCAGCAGCTTAATGGACAAAAATGAGCAGTTCTTC. As protein: CASSLMDKNEQFF.

This clone was seen more than once but under ten times. This chain uses TRBV29-1 with TRBJ1-2, with D possibly matching TRBD1 (5 bases). CDR1 and CDR2 (germline): SQVTM, ANQGSEA. Trimming shortened V by 2 bases and J by 5 bases, and 18 bases separated the two germline ends. The CDR3 is 15 amino acids. The CDR3 reads CSVEMDIPTIYGYTF. The CDR3 DNA reads TGCAGCGTTGAAATGGACATCCCCACAATTTATGGCTACACCTTC.

The chain links TRBV4-3 to TRBJ2-2; the D gene is possibly TRBD2 (5 bases). Germline V gene sequence: CDR1 LGHNA, CDR2 YSLEER. The V gene lost 0 bases and the J gene lost 6 bases, with 17 bases spanning the gap. The CDR3 length is 17 residues. CDR3 in DNA: TGCGCCAGCAGCCAAGAAATTCCCGGAGGCAGTGCCGGGGAGCTGTTTTTT. This gives the protein CASSQEIPGGSAGELFF.

This clone was seen only a few times. This chain joins TRBV7-9 and TRBJ1-1, with 7 bases identical to TRBD1. Germline CDR1 and CDR2: SEHNR and FQNEAQ (reference sequence). The V gene end was trimmed by 5 bases and the J gene end by 5 bases; junction bases not matched to a gene: 8. This CDR3 comprises 14 residues. CDR3 nucleotides: TGTGCCAGCAGCCCGGGACAGACTGAGACTGAAGCTTTCTTT. Translation: CASSPGQTETEAFF.

The chain has TRBV19 and TRBJ1-1; D unresolved. Germline CDR1 LNHDA, CDR2 SQIVND (reference sequence). Trimming shortened V by 1 base and J by 1 base, and 7 bases separated the two germline ends. This CDR3 spans 14 amino acids. The CDR3 region has the DNA TGTGCCAGTAGTATAGTTAGTCGGAACACTGAAGCTTTCTTT. It translates to CASSIVSRNTEAFF.

The V and J genes are TRBV4-1 and TRBJ2-3; TRBD2 is a possible D gene (5 bases). The ends were cut back, 0 bases at V and 2 bases at J, with 12 bases in the middle. Germline CDR1 MGHRA, CDR2 YSYEKL. CDR3 length equals 16 residues. This chain's CDR3 is CASSQENEGTTDTQYF. The CDR3 bases are TGCGCCAGCAGCCAAGAGAATGAGGGAACCACAGATACGCAGTATTTT.

This clone has only one observation. The chain links TRBV19 to TRBJ2-2; 7 nucleotides line up with TRBD1. The length of the CDR3 is 14 residues. Trimming at V came to 10 bases and at J to 0 bases, leaving 5 bases not matched to a gene. CDR1 is LNHDA and CDR2 is SQIVND in the germline V gene (reference sequence). This chain's CDR3 is CATRDSPNTGELFF. CDR3 bases: TGTGCCACAAGGGACAGTCCGAACACCGGGGAGCTGTTTTTT.

The V call is TRBV9, the J call TRBJ1-3; TRBD1 aligns across 8 bases. The germline gives CDR1 SGDLS, CDR2 YYNGEE. With V trimmed by 0 bases and J by 0 bases, 11 bases remained unmatched. The CDR3 spans 19 residues. In DNA form, the CDR3 reads TGTGCCAGCAGCGTAGAGGTGCCGGGACAGGTGAACTCTGGAAACACCATATATTTT. It codes for CASSVEVPGQVNSGNTIYF.

The genes are TRBV25-1 and TRBJ2-7; tentative D call: TRBD1 (6 bases). This CDR3 has 15 residues. Trimming cost V 3 bases and J 5 bases, with 17 bases left between them. Germline V gene sequence: CDR1 MGHDK, CDR2 SYGVNS. CDR3 residues: CASSDWVQGDNEQYF. The DNA of the CDR3 is TGTGCCAGCAGTGACTGGGTACAGGGTGACAACGAGCAGTACTTC.

This chain connects TRBV7-6 to TRBJ2-7, with D possibly matching TRBD2 (5 bases). Germline V gives CDR1 SGHVS, CDR2 FNYEAQ. V was pared by 6 bases and J by 5 bases, with 11 bases between. The CDR3 covers 12 residues. The CDR3 DNA reads as TGTGCCAGCAGTCACGAGAGGGACGAGCAGTACTTC. Encoded protein: CASSHERDEQYF.

The J gene is TRBJ1-1, the V gene TRBV2; D is possibly TRBD1 (6 bases). Germline V gene data show CDR1 as SNHLY and CDR2 as FYNNEI. V was pared by 3 bases and J by 1 base, with 24 bases between. The CDR3 is 19 residues long. The CDR3 reads CASSEMGRRGGEGNTEAFF. The CDR3 region has the DNA TGTGCCAGCAGTGAGATGGGGCGTCGAGGGGGTGAGGGGAACACTGAAGCTTTCTTT.

The chain uses TRBV2 and TRBJ2-7; 8 bases agree with TRBD2. V lost 5 bases, J lost 3 bases, and 9 bases stayed unmatched. CDR1 SNHLY and CDR2 FYNNEI come from the germline V gene. The CDR3 has 15 residues. CDR3 residues: CASSPRGGQGYEQYF. The CDR3, as DNA: TGTGCCAGCAGTCCCCGGGGGGGCCAGGGCTACGAGCAGTACTTC. Full variable domain (remainder filled in from reference TRBV2 and TRBJ2-7): EPEVTQTPSHQVTQMGQEVILRCVPISNHLYFYWYRQILGQKVEFLVSFYNNEISEKSEIFDDQFSVERPDGSNFTLKIRSTKLEDSAMYFCASSPRGGQGYEQYFGPGTRLTVT.

The V and J genes are TRBV5-4 and TRBJ1-2, with 7 bases fitting TRBD1. V dropped 3 bases and J dropped 4; count of bases not matched to a gene: 12. There are 16 residues in the CDR3. CDR1 SGHNT and CDR2 YYREEE come from the germline V gene (reference sequence). The CDR3 region is CASSSRTTGASYGYTF. In nucleotides, the CDR3 is TGTGCCAGCAGCTCCCGAACCACAGGGGCTTCCTATGGCTACACCTTC. Filled out from reference TRBV5-4 and TRBJ1-2, the complete variable domain reads ETGVTQSPTHLIKTRGQQVTLRCSSQSGHNTVSWYQQALGQGPQFIFQYYREEENGRGNFPPRFSGLQFPNYSSELNVNALELDDSALYLCASSSRTTGASYGYTFGSGTRLTVV.

The chain combines TRBV9 with TRBJ2-3; 7 bases match TRBD2. This CDR3 is built from 15 residues. Germline V CDR1 and CDR2: SGDLS, YYNGEE. V trimming: 0 bases; J trimming: 6 bases; junction bases outside the gene matches: 7. Here the CDR3 DNA reads TGTGCCAGCAGCGTAGCTCCGGGGGGTGGTGATACGCAGTATTTT. Translated, it gives CASSVAPGGGDTQYF.

V usage is TRBV6-6 and J usage is TRBJ1-2; 7 bases are a match to TRBD1. The CDR3 contains 14 residues. V shed 6 bases and J 8 bases; nucleotides not matched to a gene: 12. The germline CDR1 and CDR2 sequences are MNHNY and SVGAGI (reference sequence). The CDR3 DNA reads as TGTGCCAGCAGCTCAAACCGACAGGGTCGAGGCTACACCTTC. The encoded protein is CASSSNRQGRGYTF.

The rearrangement links TRBV29-1 to TRBJ1-1; D is undetermined. V was clipped by 2 bases and J by 1 base, with 5 bases between them. This CDR3 has 12 amino acids. The V gene's germline CDR1 is SQVTM and CDR2 ANQGSEA. CDR3 DNA: TGCAGCGTTGAAAACTGGAACACTGAAGCTTTCTTT. This codes for CSVENWNTEAFF. The complete variable domain, with remaining parts taken from reference TRBV29-1 and TRBJ1-1, reads SAVISQKPSRDICQRGTSLTIQCQVDSQVTMMFWYRQQPGQSLTLIATANQGSEATYESGFVIDKFPISRPNLTFSTLTVSNMSPEDSSIYLCSVENWNTEAFFGQGTRLTVV.

This clone was seen only a few times. The chain employs TRBV2 and TRBJ2-3; 7 bases are shared with TRBD1. The CDR3 spans 11 residues. Trimming took 8 bases from V and 9 from J; bases not matched to a gene: 5. Per the germline V gene, CDR1 is SNHLY and CDR2 is FYNNEI. CDR3 in DNA: TGTGCCAGCTGGGACAGTGAGACGCAGTATTTT. This codes for CASWDSETQYF.

This clone was counted a few times. The CDR3 region is CASSDTGEETQYF. The CDR3 nucleotides are TGTGCCAGCAGTGATACGGGGGAAGAGACCCAGTACTTC. V is TRBV6-5 and J is TRBJ2-5; tentative D call: TRBD2 (6 bases). Germline V gene sequence: CDR1 MNHEY, CDR2 SVGAGI. V lost 5 bases to trimming and J lost 3 bases, with 10 bases between them. The CDR3 is 13 amino acids.

This sequence joins TRBV5-4 and TRBJ2-1, with D possibly TRBD2 on 5 matching bases. The V end was cut by 3 bases, the J end by 8 bases, with 21 bases between. CDR1 is SGHNT and CDR2 is YYREEE in the germline V gene (reference sequence). The CDR3 has 16 amino acids. CDR3 bases: TGTGCCAGCAGCTCAGGAAACGGTCAGGTCGGGGATGAGCAGTTCTTC. It translates to CASSSGNGQVGDEQFF.

This clone is a singleton in its sample. The genes are TRBV5-1 and TRBJ1-2; 7 bases are a match to TRBD1. This CDR3 region has 15 residues. Germline V gene lookup returns CDR1 SGHRS and CDR2 YFSETQ. The V and J ends lost 2 bases and 4 bases, in that order; junction bases with no gene match: 8. The CDR3 region has the DNA TGCGCCAGCAGCTTAATAATTACAGGGGCCTATGGCTACACCTTC. Translating gives CASSLIITGAYGYTF.